This T cell receptor beta chain was obtained from a study of T-cell reconstitution after alpha-beta-depleted transplantation in children. This clonotype was detected a few times. Its antigen is unknown. Unique molecular identifiers were built into the TCRbeta library. One entry per CDR3 protein results from TCRdb running MiXCR on the PCR reads. Found here are a few hundred thousand distinct CDR3 sequences, over 40% of them singletons; the top ten hold under 35%. Study-level points and caveats: Several hundred rapidly expanded clones from non-depleted graft cells reportedly supplied alpha-beta T cells about two months post-transplant. For some patients, TCRbeta diversity was high at day 60 because of recipient T cells and thymic progenitors that survived. It was newly produced T cells that mostly accounted for T-cell counts and diversity one year after transplant.

This CDR3 spans 17 amino acids. Germline V gene lookup returns CDR1 LGHNA and CDR2 YNFKEQ. Losses at the gene ends were 2 bases for V and 9 bases for J; bases not matched to a gene: 11. This TCR came from a girl under 10 years old with aplastic anemia, due to receive a stem cell transplant. Sequences were derived from PBMCs, sampled before TCRalphabeta/CD19-depleted stem cell transplant. The gene calls are TRBV4-2 and TRBJ2-1, with TRBD2 matching 12 bases. The CDR3 coding sequence is TGTGCCAGCAGCCAAACCGTCCTAGCGGGAGGGAGGGTTGAGCAGTTCTTC. It yields the protein CASSQTVLAGGRVEQFF.